The 30 T cell receptor beta chains below all came from one sample that was sequenced in a study of cytomegalovirus exposure and HLA in healthy donors. PCR amplification relied on 60 Vbeta primers (plus 13 Jbeta primers). The table came from immunoSEQ multiplex PCR; TCRdb's copy has only in-frame clones and leaves some out. Of around 180,000 clones detected, 84% appear once; the ten largest clones hold approximately 1.2%. Input material: PBMCs. These receptors all come from a girl aged 2 to 10 in good health and CMV-seropositive.

The rearrangement links TRBV5-1 to TRBJ2-3, with D possibly being TRBD2 (6 bases). This CDR3 is built from 13 residues. Looked up from germline, CDR1 is SGHRS and CDR2 is YFSETQ. V lost 4 bases and J lost 4, with 10 bases in between. The CDR3 nucleotides are TGCGCCAGCAGCCCGGAGGGGTCAGATACGCAGTATTTT. It encodes CASSPEGSDTQYF.

This clone was counted a few times. The chain recombines TRBV5-4 with TRBJ1-1, with TRBD1 as a possible D gene (5 bases). The CDR3 loop spans 13 amino acids. From germline, CDR1 is SGHNT and CDR2 YYREEE (reference sequence). V was shortened by 3 bases and J by 6 bases, with 12 bases between the two germline ends. CDR3 protein: CASSSALGPEAFF. Here the CDR3 DNA reads TGTGCCAGCAGCTCAGCCCTGGGGCCTGAAGCTTTCTTT.

This rearrangement joins TRBV10-3 to TRBJ2-3, with a weak D call TRBD1 (6 bases). This CDR3 region has 14 residues. Germline assignment: CDR1 ENHRY and CDR2 SYGVKD. The ends were cut back, 10 bases at V and 1 base at J, with 15 bases in the middle. CDR3 bases: TGTGCCACCTCCGGACAGAGAGGCACAGATACGCAGTATTTT. This translates into CATSGQRGTDTQYF.

The gene calls are TRBV9 and TRBJ2-7; 8 bases line up with TRBD1. The CDR3 extends over 14 amino acids. V was pared by 3 bases and J by 7 bases, with 9 bases of the junction left unmatched. Germline V lookup: CDR1 SGDLS, CDR2 YYNGEE. CDR3 sequence: CASSANPQGGEQYF. The DNA of the CDR3 is TGTGCCAGCAGCGCGAACCCACAGGGGGGTGAGCAGTACTTC.

This chain connects TRBV5-1 to TRBJ2-3, with D maybe TRBD2 (6 bases). Germline CDR1 and CDR2: SGHRS and YFSETQ. The CDR3 runs to 15 residues. Trimming left V 2 bases short and J 0 bases short, with 10 bases between. The CDR3 here is CASSFGGVSTDTQYF. CDR3 DNA: TGCGCCAGCAGCTTCGGCGGGGTAAGCACAGATACGCAGTATTTT.

The CDR3 loop reads CASLFSQNTEAFF. CDR3 bases: TGTGCCAGCCTGTTTTCACAGAACACTGAAGCTTTCTTT. V gene TRBV5-6 combines with J gene TRBJ1-1; no firm D call. Germline CDR1 SGHDT, CDR2 YYEEEE. Deletions cut 7 bases from V and 1 base from J, with 11 bases between. The CDR3 extends over 13 amino acids.

The chain couples TRBV28 to TRBJ2-4; unclear D gene. Germline loops: CDR1 MDHEN, CDR2 SYDVKM. The germline V and J ends were trimmed by 5 bases and 0 bases, with 11 bases remaining between them. The CDR3 runs to 15 residues. The CDR3 bases are TGTGCCAGCAGTGACCCGACTGTAGCCAAAAACATTCAGTACTTC. Protein sequence: CASSDPTVAKNIQYF.

V and J are TRBV5-1 and TRBJ2-3, with TRBD2 matching over 10 bases. V dropped 0 bases and J dropped 6; count of bases not matched to a gene: 4. This CDR3 spans 15 amino acids. Per germline, CDR1 SGHRS and CDR2 YFSETQ. The CDR3 region has the DNA TGCGCCAGCAGCTTGGGGACTAGCGGAGGGGATACGCAGTATTTT. Translated, it gives CASSLGTSGGDTQYF.

CDR3 coding DNA: TGTGCCAGCACTTCACCCGGGACAGGCAATCAGCCCCAGCATTTT. It yields the protein CASTSPGTGNQPQHF. The chain is built from TRBV6-1 and TRBJ1-5; 7 nucleotides agree with TRBD1. CDR1 and CDR2 from the germline V gene are MNHNS and SASEGT. The V and J ends lost 7 bases and 2 bases, in that order; junction bases with no gene match: 8. The CDR3 loop spans 15 amino acids.

The rearrangement uses TRBV6-1 and TRBJ1-1; 8 bases agree with TRBD1. Losses at the gene ends were 5 bases for V and 3 bases for J; bases not matched to a gene: 8. The CDR3 extends over 15 amino acids. The germline gives CDR1 MNHNS, CDR2 SASEGT. Written as DNA, the CDR3 is TGTGCCAGCAGTTGGACAGGGCGGGTCGACACTGAAGCTTTCTTT. Its protein is CASSWTGRVDTEAFF.

The rearrangement links TRBV19 to TRBJ1-1; D is possibly TRBD1 (6 bases). The germline V gene has CDR1 LNHDA and CDR2 SQIVND (reference sequence). This CDR3 region has 14 residues. Trimming cost V 1 base and J 4 bases, with 10 bases left between them. This chain's CDR3 is CASSIVGGFTEAFF. The CDR3 nucleotides read TGTGCCAGTAGTATAGTAGGGGGATTCACTGAAGCTTTCTTT.

This CDR3 is CASRFLGSPAGGSVSGNTIYF. The DNA for the CDR3 is TGTGCAAGTCGCTTTCTCGGATCACCGGCCGGGGGTTCCGTTTCTGGAAACACCATATATTTT. The chain joins TRBV12-2 to TRBJ1-3. TRBV12-2 is a documented pseudogene. The CDR3 runs 21 residues.

The V call is TRBV19, the J call TRBJ1-5; no clear D gene. The CDR3 has 14 residues. V was cut by 1 base and J by 7 bases, with 11 bases left in between. Germline CDR1 LNHDA, CDR2 SQIVND (reference sequence). CDR3 DNA: TGTGCCAGTAGTATAGTTGGCAGTTCCCAGCCCCAGCATTTT. It translates to CASSIVGSSQPQHF.

The chain carries TRBV7-9 and TRBJ1-1, with D perhaps TRBD1 (6 bases). The CDR3 is made up of 13 amino acids. Trimming pared 1 base from V and 7 bases from J, leaving 10 bases between. Germline lookup yields CDR1 SEHNR and CDR2 FQNEAQ (reference sequence). CDR3 in DNA: TGTGCCAGCAGCTTAGAAGTGACAGGTGAAGCTTTCTTT. Its translation: CASSLEVTGEAFF.

V gene TRBV5-1 combines with J gene TRBJ2-3; D gene ambiguous. CDR3 length: 14 amino acids. Germline V gene data show CDR1 as SGHRS and CDR2 as YFSETQ. Trimming cost V 0 bases and J 5 bases, with 10 bases left between them. CDR3: CASSLANTGDTQYF. CDR3 in DNA: TGCGCCAGCAGCTTGGCCAATACGGGAGATACGCAGTATTTT.

This clone has just one count. The chain recombines TRBV2 with TRBJ1-6; 8 bases line up with TRBD1. CDR3 length equals 17 residues. Losses at the gene ends were 7 bases for V and 5 bases for J; bases not matched to a gene: 13. Germline lookup yields CDR1 SNHLY and CDR2 FYNNEI. The DNA for the CDR3 is TGTGCCAGCACGACAGGGGTTTTCTCTAGTAATAATTCACCCCTCCACTTT. This sequence encodes CASTTGVFSSNNSPLHF.

The V call is TRBV6-1, the J call TRBJ1-1, with D unresolved. The CDR3 runs 13 residues. The germline V and J ends were trimmed by 7 bases and 4 bases, with 13 bases remaining between them. Germline V gives CDR1 MNHNS, CDR2 SASEGT. The CDR3 sequence: CASILRGSTEAFF. In DNA form, the CDR3 reads TGTGCCAGCATTCTCAGAGGGAGCACTGAAGCTTTCTTT.

Only a few counts were recorded for this clone. The V and J genes are TRBV29-1 and TRBJ2-6, with D possibly matching TRBD1 (6 bases). Trimming took 4 bases from V and 2 from J, leaving 6 bases between them. The V gene's germline CDR1 is SQVTM and CDR2 ANQGSEA. CDR3 length: 13 amino acids. The CDR3 DNA is TGCAGCGTTGGGACAGCTGGGGCCAACGTCCTGACTTTC. Translation: CSVGTAGANVLTF.

The chain employs TRBV6-1 and TRBJ2-7, with 12 bases fitting TRBD2. Trimming at V came to 4 bases and at J to 6 bases, leaving 10 bases not matched to a gene. CDR1 is MNHNS and CDR2 is SASEGT in the germline V gene. The CDR3 covers 16 residues. The CDR3 spells CASSVSSGRALGEQYF. The CDR3 DNA reads TGTGCCAGCAGTGTTTCTAGCGGGAGGGCCCTGGGCGAGCAGTACTTC.

The chain has TRBV19 and TRBJ1-2; the D gene is possibly TRBD1 (6 bases). Germline V CDR1 and CDR2: LNHDA, SQIVND (reference sequence). This CDR3 is built from 13 residues. V lost 1 base and J 7 bases, leaving 10 bases between the germline ends. CDR3 in DNA: TGTGCCAGTAGTATAGTTGGGGGCACTGGCTACACCTTC. Protein product: CASSIVGGTGYTF.

The rearrangement uses TRBV6-1 and TRBJ2-7, with D maybe TRBD1 (5 bases). This CDR3 has 15 amino acids. V lost 4 bases and J lost 0, with 13 bases in between. Per the germline V gene, CDR1 is MNHNS and CDR2 is SASEGT. The CDR3 region is CASSVGPTSSYEQYF. The CDR3 DNA is TGTGCCAGCAGTGTGGGGCCCACAAGCTCCTACGAGCAGTACTTC.

CDR3 coding DNA: TGCGCCAGCAGCTTCTTACAGGGGTTTAAGGCGGAAGCTTTCTTT. Translated, it gives CASSFLQGFKAEAFF. The chain links TRBV5-1 to TRBJ1-1, with TRBD1 matching over 7 bases. The ends lost 2 bases at V and 8 bases at J; junction bases unmatched: 12. The CDR3 loop spans 15 amino acids. Germline-derived CDR1 and CDR2 are SGHRS and YFSETQ.

The chain couples TRBV5-1 to TRBJ2-3; 7 bases map to TRBD1. The J segment lost 3 bases and the V segment lost 2 bases, leaving 6 bases of the junction unmatched. The germline gives CDR1 SGHRS, CDR2 YFSETQ. This CDR3 has 15 amino acids. CDR3 residues: CASSFGQAGTDTQYF. The CDR3 DNA reads TGCGCCAGCAGCTTCGGACAGGCTGGGACAGATACGCAGTATTTT.

The rearrangement links TRBV30 to TRBJ1-2; the match to TRBD1 covers 8 bases. Per germline, CDR1 GTSNPN and CDR2 SVGIG (reference sequence). V dropped 2 bases and J dropped 4; count of bases not matched to a gene: 3. The CDR3 length is 13 residues. The CDR3: CAWSNDRGYGYTF. The CDR3 region has the DNA TGTGCCTGGAGTAACGACAGGGGCTATGGCTACACCTTC.

This chain uses TRBV11-3 with TRBJ1-2; no definite D call. This CDR3 is 14 amino acids long. Germline loops: CDR1 SGHNT, CDR2 YENEEA. The germline V and J ends were trimmed by 1 base and 1 base, with 7 bases remaining between them. DNA of the CDR3: TGTGCCAGCAGCTTAGCGGGAGTTAACTATGGCTACACCTTC. Translation: CASSLAGVNYGYTF.

A word on this clone: Other DNA sequences of this sample code for an identical CDR3. The rearrangement uses TRBV5-1 and TRBJ2-1, with D possibly TRBD2 on 6 matching bases. The germline gives CDR1 SGHRS, CDR2 YFSETQ. The CDR3 is 13 residues long. Trimming took 5 bases from V and 4 from J, leaving 10 bases between them. The CDR3 loop is CASSLGGYNEQFF. The CDR3 DNA is TGCGCCAGCAGTCTGGGGGGTTACAATGAGCAGTTCTTC.

The chain combines TRBV27 with TRBJ2-7, with 8 bases identical to TRBD2. The CDR3 consists of 14 residues. V dropped 5 bases and J dropped 5; count of bases not matched to a gene: 8. Germline V CDR1 and CDR2: MNHEY, SMNVEV (reference sequence). CDR3 sequence: CASSPYFGGDEQYF. CDR3 sequence (DNA): TGTGCCAGCAGTCCCTACTTCGGGGGGGACGAGCAGTACTTC.

The V and J genes are TRBV5-4 and TRBJ2-7, with 11 bases that match TRBD2. The CDR3 is made up of 15 amino acids. V lost 2 bases, J lost 1 base, and 2 bases stayed unmatched. From germline, CDR1 is SGHNT and CDR2 YYREEE (reference sequence). This chain's CDR3 is CASSFSGRASYEQYF. The CDR3 DNA is TGTGCCAGCAGCTTTAGCGGGAGGGCATCCTACGAGCAGTACTTC.

This clone was seen just once. Here the CDR3 DNA reads TGTGCTAGTGGTTTGGTATCGACAGGGAGAGCCAAAAACATTCAGTACTTC. Translating gives CASGLVSTGRAKNIQYF. The gene calls are TRBV12-5 and TRBJ2-4; the match to TRBD1 covers 7 bases. The CDR3 sequence is 17 residues long. Trimming at V came to 0 bases and at J to 0 bases, leaving 5 bases not matched to a gene. CDR1 is LGHNT, CDR2 FRNRAP, per germline.

V and J are TRBV30 and TRBJ1-1, with 7 bases that match TRBD1. With V trimmed by 2 bases and J by 4 bases, 4 bases remained unmatched. The CDR3 runs 13 residues. From germline, CDR1 is GTSNPN and CDR2 SVGIG (reference sequence). The CDR3: CAWSTGVSTEAFF. For the CDR3, the DNA is TGTGCCTGGAGTACAGGGGTATCCACTGAAGCTTTCTTT.